This TCR beta chain emerged from a study of T cell repertoires in aging, cancer and after chemotherapy. The wider study: Six age groups, ranging from 30 or younger to 70 or older, included the donors.

This clonotype is medium-sized within its sample. Its antigen is not identified. Study findings and constraints: Thymic emigration or peripheral T cell expansion may be impaired by lymphoid organ infiltration in hematological cancer. Loss of evenness, beyond lost richness, contributed to age-related TCR diversity decline in cancer patients.

TRB rearrangements spanning V, D and J were amplified using mixed TRB-A/B primers. Using its own MiXCR run on the multiplex PCR reads, TCRdb lists one record per CDR3 protein. The sample lists around 6,000 distinct CDR3 sequences; 23% were seen once. TCR beta rearrangements were amplified from peripheral blood genomic DNA. The specimen was blood. The origin of this receptor is a human donor with a blood cancer.

This CDR3 is CASSYSSRRANYGYTF. Here the CDR3 DNA reads TGTGCCAGCAGTTACTCAAGTAGACGAGCTAACTATGGCTACACCTTC. The rearrangement uses TRBV6-5 and TRBJ1-2; D is ambiguous. Trimming cost V 0 bases and J 0 bases, with 11 bases left between them. The CDR3 covers 16 residues. Germline CDR1 MNHEY, CDR2 SVGAGI.